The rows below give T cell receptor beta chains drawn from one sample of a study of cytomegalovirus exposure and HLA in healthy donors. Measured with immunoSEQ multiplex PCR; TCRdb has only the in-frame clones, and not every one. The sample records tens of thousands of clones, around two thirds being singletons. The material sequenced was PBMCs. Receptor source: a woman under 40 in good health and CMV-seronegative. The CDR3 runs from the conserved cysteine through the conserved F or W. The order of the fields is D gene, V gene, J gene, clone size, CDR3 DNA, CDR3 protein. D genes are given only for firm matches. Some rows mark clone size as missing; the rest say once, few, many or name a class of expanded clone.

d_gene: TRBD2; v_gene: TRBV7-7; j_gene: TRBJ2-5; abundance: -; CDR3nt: TGTGCCAGCAGCTTAGAACTAGCGGGGGGGCTGACCCAAGAGACCCAGTACTTC; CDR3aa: CASSLELAGGLTQETQYF
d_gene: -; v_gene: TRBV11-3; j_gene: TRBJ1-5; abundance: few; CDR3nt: TGTGCCAGCACCCTACTCTATAGCAATCAGCCCCAGCATTTT; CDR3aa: CASTLLYSNQPQHF
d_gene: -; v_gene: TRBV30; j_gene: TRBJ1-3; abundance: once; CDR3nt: TGTGCCTGGAGTGTGTTTAGTAGCTCTGGAAACACCATATATTTT; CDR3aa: CAWSVFSSSGNTIYF
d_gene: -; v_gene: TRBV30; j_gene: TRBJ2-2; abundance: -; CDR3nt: TGTGCCTGGATCCGTGGACAGATTTCGAACACCGGGGAGCTGTTTTTT; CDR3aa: CAWIRGQISNTGELFF
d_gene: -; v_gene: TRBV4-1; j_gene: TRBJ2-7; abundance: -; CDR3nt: TGCGCCAGCAGCCAAGATTCCAGGGTCTACGAGCAGTACTTC; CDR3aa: CASSQDSRVYEQYF
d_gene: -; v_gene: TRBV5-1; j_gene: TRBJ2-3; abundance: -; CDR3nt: TGCGCCAGCAGCCCAGGAGGGACCAACACAGATACGCAGTATTTT; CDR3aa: CASSPGGTNTDTQYF
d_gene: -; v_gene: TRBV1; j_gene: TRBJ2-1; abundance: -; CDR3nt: TGCACCAGCAGCCAGACGGGACTAGGCTACAATGAGCAGTTCTTC; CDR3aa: CTSSQTGLGYNEQFF
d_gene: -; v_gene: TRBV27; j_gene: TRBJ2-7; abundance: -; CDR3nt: TGTGCCAGCAGTTTATCAAGCGTAGGGCGGGTGCTCTTC; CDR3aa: CASSLSSVGRVLF
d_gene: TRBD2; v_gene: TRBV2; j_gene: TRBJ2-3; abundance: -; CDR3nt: TGTGCCAGCAGGCCCGGACTAGCGGTGAGCACAGATACGCAGTATTTT; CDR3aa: CASRPGLAVSTDTQYF
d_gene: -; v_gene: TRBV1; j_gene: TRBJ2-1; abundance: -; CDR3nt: TGCACCAGCAGCCAAGAAGGGACTAGCGGGACTGAGCAGTTCTTC; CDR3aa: CTSSQEGTSGTEQFF
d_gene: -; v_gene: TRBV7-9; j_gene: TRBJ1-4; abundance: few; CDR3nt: TGTGCCAGCAGCTTACGGCAGGGCGAAAAACTGTTTTTT; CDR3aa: CASSLRQGEKLFF
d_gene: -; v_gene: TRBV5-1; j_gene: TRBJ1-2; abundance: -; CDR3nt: TGCGCCAGCAGTTGGGGCGGGGGCTATGGCTACACCTTC; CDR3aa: CASSWGGGYGYTF
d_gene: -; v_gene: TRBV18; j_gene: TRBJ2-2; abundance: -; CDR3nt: TGTGCCAGCTCACTACAGCCCCAGAACACCGGGGAGCTGTTTTTT; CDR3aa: CASSLQPQNTGELFF
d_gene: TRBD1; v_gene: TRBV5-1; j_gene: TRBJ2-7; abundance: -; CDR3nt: TGCGCCAGCAGCTTGGTATTTGGGACAGGGGAGACCTACGAGCAGTACTTC; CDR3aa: CASSLVFGTGETYEQYF
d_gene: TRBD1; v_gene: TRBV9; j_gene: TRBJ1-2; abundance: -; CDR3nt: TGTGCCAGCAGCCCCCCGGGACAGAACTATGGCTACACCTTC; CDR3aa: CASSPPGQNYGYTF
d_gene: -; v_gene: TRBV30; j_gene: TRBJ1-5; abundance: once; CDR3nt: TGTGCCTGGGGGGGGGATAGCAATCAGCCCCAGCATTTT; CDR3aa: CAWGGDSNQPQHF
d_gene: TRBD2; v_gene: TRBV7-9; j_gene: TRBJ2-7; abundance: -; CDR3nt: TGTGCCAGCAGCTTAGAACTAGCGGGGCACGAGCAGTACTTC; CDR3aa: CASSLELAGHEQYF
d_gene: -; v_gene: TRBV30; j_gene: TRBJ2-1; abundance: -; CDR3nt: TGTGCCTGGAGTGAGGTAGCGTATTCCTACAATGAGCAGTTCTTC; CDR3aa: CAWSEVAYSYNEQFF
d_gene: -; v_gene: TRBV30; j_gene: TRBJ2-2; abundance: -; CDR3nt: TGTGCCTGGAGCCTCGGTGCTACTGGCGGGGAGCTGTTTTTT; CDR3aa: CAWSLGATGGELFF
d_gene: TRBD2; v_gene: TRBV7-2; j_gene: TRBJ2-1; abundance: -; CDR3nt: TGTGCCAGCAGCTCGGGACTAGCGGGGGCTAATGAGCAGTTCTTC; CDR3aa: CASSSGLAGANEQFF
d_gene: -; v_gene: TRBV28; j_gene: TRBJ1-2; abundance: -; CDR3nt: TGTGCCAGCAGTTCAGGACAGATTTATGGCTACACCTTC; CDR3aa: CASSSGQIYGYTF
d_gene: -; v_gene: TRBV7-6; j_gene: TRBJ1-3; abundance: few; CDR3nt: TGTGCCAGCGGCACAGGGTCTGGAAACACCATATATTTT; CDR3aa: CASGTGSGNTIYF